A selection of T cell receptor beta chains follows, all from one sample in a study of blood T cell repertoires in COVID-19. TCRdb's copy holds only in-frame clones and misses some; the assay was immunoSEQ multiplex PCR. Here the sample spans just over 650,000 clones, just under 90% being singletons. The sample taken for sequencing was peripheral blood. These receptor sequences come from a woman aged 18-29 years with acute or convalescent COVID-19. Both conserved end residues are part of each CDR3. A D gene is named only where the DNA matches it firmly. The listing skips clone size in some rows; elsewhere it reads once, few, many or a size class.

J: TRBJ1-1
D: .
size: .
length: 14
V: TRBV5-6
CDR3: CASSPRYLNTEAFF
DNA: TGTGCCAGCAGCCCGAGGTACCTGAACACTGAAGCTTTCTTT

J: TRBJ2-7
D: .
size: .
length: 13
V: TRBV5-1
CDR3: CASSLWPLEEQYF
DNA: TGCGCCAGCAGCTTGTGGCCCTTGGAGGAGCAGTACTTC

J: TRBJ1-4
D: .
size: .
length: 15
V: TRBV9
CDR3: CASSEEGALNEKLFF
DNA: TGTGCCAGCAGCGAAGAAGGGGCCCTTAATGAAAAACTGTTTTTT

J: TRBJ2-7
D: TRBD1
size: .
length: 12
V: TRBV20-1
CDR3: CSASDPRGEQYF
DNA: TGCAGTGCTAGTGACCCCAGGGGGGAGCAGTACTTC

J: TRBJ1-3
D: .
size: .
length: 14
V: TRBV9
CDR3: CASSDGASGNTIYF
DNA: TGTGCCAGCAGCGATGGGGCGTCTGGAAACACCATATATTTT

J: TRBJ2-7
D: .
size: few
length: 12
V: TRBV7-6
CDR3: CASSRGGYEQYF
DNA: TGTGCCAGCAGCCGAGGGGGCTACGAGCAGTACTTC

J: TRBJ1-5
D: .
size: .
length: 12
V: TRBV5-3
CDR3: CARIEINQPQHF
DNA: TGTGCCAGAATAGAAATCAATCAGCCCCAGCATTTT

J: TRBJ1-2
D: .
size: .
length: 13
V: TRBV30
CDR3: CAWSVQGHYGYTF
DNA: TGTGCCTGGAGTGTGCAGGGGCACTATGGCTACACCTTC

J: TRBJ1-4
D: .
size: .
length: 16
V: TRBV14
CDR3: CASSQDYARLNEKLFF
DNA: TGTGCCAGCAGCCAAGATTACGCCAGGCTGAATGAAAAACTGTTTTTT

J: TRBJ1-3
D: .
size: few
length: 16
V: TRBV4-1
CDR3: CASSQEVRNPGNTIYF
DNA: TGCGCCAGCAGCCAAGAGGTCAGGAACCCTGGAAACACCATATATTTT

J: TRBJ1-4
D: .
size: once
length: 15
V: TRBV25-1
CDR3: CASSAGQSTNEKLFF
DNA: TGTGCCAGCAGTGCCGGACAGTCAACTAATGAAAAACTGTTTTTT

J: TRBJ2-4
D: .
size: few
length: 16
V: TRBV7-9
CDR3: CASSLGGGGPDDIQYF
DNA: TGTGCCAGCAGCTTAGGGGGAGGGGGTCCCGATGACATTCAGTACTTC

J: TRBJ1-1
D: .
size: .
length: 15
V: TRBV5-6
CDR3: CASSRTGLRATEAFF
DNA: TGTGCCAGCAGCCGCACAGGGCTTAGGGCAACTGAAGCTTTCTTT

J: TRBJ2-1
D: .
size: .
length: 13
V: TRBV29-1
CDR3: CSGGQLGYNEQFF
DNA: TGCAGCGGTGGACAGTTAGGTTACAATGAGCAGTTCTTC

J: TRBJ1-6
D: .
size: .
length: 16
V: TRBV19
CDR3: CASSKVLGRNNSPLHF
DNA: TGTGCCAGTAGTAAGGTCCTGGGGCGGAATAATTCACCCCTCCACTTT

J: TRBJ2-2
D: TRBD2
size: .
length: 22
V: TRBV24-1
CDR3: CATSDLQPKGRVWTRGTGELFF
DNA: TGTGCCACCAGTGATTTGCAGCCCAAAGGGAGGGTATGGACGCGAGGCACCGGGGAGCTGTTTTTT

J: TRBJ1-1
D: .
size: .
length: 13
V: TRBV29-1
CDR3: CSVSGGDRTEAFF
DNA: TGCAGCGTATCCGGGGGTGATCGGACTGAAGCTTTCTTT

J: TRBJ2-7
D: .
size: .
length: 11
V: TRBV29-1
CDR3: CSVAGVHEQYF
DNA: TGCAGCGTTGCGGGTGTACACGAGCAGTACTTC

J: TRBJ2-7
D: .
size: .
length: 14
V: TRBV6-5
CDR3: CASSLEGGPLEQYF
DNA: TGTGCCAGCAGTTTGGAGGGGGGGCCCCTCGAGCAGTACTTC

J: TRBJ1-2
D: TRBD1
size: .
length: 13
V: TRBV28
CDR3: CASSQTGLYGYTF
DNA: TGTGCCAGCAGTCAGACAGGGCTTTATGGCTACACCTTC

J: TRBJ2-5
D: TRBD2
size: .
length: 13
V: TRBV7-2
CDR3: CASSLETSGGRDF
DNA: TGTGCCAGCAGCTTAGAGACTAGCGGCGGCAGGGACTTC

J: TRBJ2-1
D: TRBD2
size: .
length: 15
V: TRBV11-2
CDR3: CASSFSSGEYNEQFF
DNA: TGTGCCAGCAGCTTCTCTAGCGGGGAATACAATGAGCAGTTCTTC

J: TRBJ2-1
D: TRBD2
size: .
length: 16
V: TRBV5-1
CDR3: CASSLVAGGRNNEQFF
DNA: TGCGCCAGCAGCTTGGTGGCGGGGGGGCGTAACAATGAGCAGTTCTTC

J: TRBJ1-1
D: TRBD1
size: .
length: 14
V: TRBV5-1
CDR3: CASSVDRLGTEAFF
DNA: TGCGCCAGCAGCGTGGACAGGCTGGGGACTGAAGCTTTCTTT

J: TRBJ2-7
D: .
size: .
length: 13
V: TRBV7-8
CDR3: CASSLGTGYEQYF
DNA: TGTGCCAGCAGCTTAGGTACGGGATACGAGCAGTACTTC

J: TRBJ1-2
D: TRBD1
size: .
length: 16
V: TRBV7-9
CDR3: CASSLVGTGGNYGYTF
DNA: TGTGCCAGCAGCTTAGTTGGGACAGGGGGTAACTATGGCTACACCTTC

J: TRBJ1-1
D: .
size: .
length: 14
V: TRBV9
CDR3: CASCPTVMNTEAFF
DNA: TGTGCCAGCTGCCCGACAGTCATGAACACTGAAGCTTTCTTT

J: TRBJ1-2
D: .
size: .
length: 13
V: TRBV2
CDR3: CASSVGTSYGYTF
DNA: TGTGCCAGCAGTGTAGGGACTAGCTATGGCTACACCTTC